This T cell receptor beta chain was recovered during a study of blood T cells in healthy people across ages. Study-wide findings and caveats: Per million T cells, TCR beta diversity dropped about linearly as age rose. Nothing was known about donor CMV status, and this possibly confounded expanded clonotype changes. Unsorted PBMCs ruled out conclusive naive versus antigen-experienced comparison.

As regards this clonotype: Its specificity is unknown.

The CDR3 totals 15 residues. Trimming removed 4 bases at V and 5 bases at J, with 18 bases between. Germline V gene lookup returns CDR1 SGDLS and CDR2 YYNGEE. The second PCR ran about 6 to 11 cycles with a sample-barcoded 5' primer and J-beta primers. Every sample gave at least 2.5 million paired-end reads containing CDR3. From the 5' RACE reads, TCRdb called clonotypes with MiXCR, one entry per CDR3 protein. This repertoire shows about 1 million distinct CDR3 sequences, under 55% found once; its top ten account for 15% to 20%. The receptor's source is a woman aged 55-70 years in good health. The rearrangement links TRBV9 to TRBJ2-5; the D call may be TRBD1 or TRBD2 (6 bases each). Specimen: blood. CDR3 bases: TGTGCCAGCAGCCCCCCCGGGGGCCCCAAGGAGACCCAGTACTTC. It encodes CASSPPGGPKETQYF.